This T cell receptor beta chain was profiled in a study of T cell responses to AZD1222 COVID-19 vaccine. This CDR3 is built from 17 residues. Germline V gene data show CDR1 as SGHRS and CDR2 as YFSETQ. The V end lost 3 bases, the J end lost 0 bases, and 17 bases lay between the germline ends. Study-wide results and limits: Clonal diversity may have been underestimated, and the donors were mostly white British, with more females than males.

Generated by immunoSEQ multiplex PCR, the TCRdb table keeps only in-frame clones and is missing some. The sample shows roughly 140,000 clones, about 92% of them seen only once. Details on this clone: Its antigen remains unknown.

This clonotype originated in an adult in good health. The chain couples TRBV5-1 to TRBJ2-3; D may be TRBD2 (5 bases). The material was peripheral blood, obtained on day 0 of AZD1222 vaccination. CDR3 loop: CASSSSWAGRSTDTQYF. The CDR3 DNA sequence: TGCGCCAGCAGCTCCTCTTGGGCGGGCCGCAGCACAGATACGCAGTATTTT. The variable domain in full, with the rest retrieved from reference TRBV5-1 and TRBJ2-3, is KAGVTQTPRYLIKTRGQQVTLSCSPISGHRSVSWYQQTPGQGLQFLFEYFSETQRNKGNFPGRFSGRQFSNSRSEMNVSTLELGDSALYLCASSSSWAGRSTDTQYFGPGTRLTVL.